Listed below are T cell receptor beta chains from one sample, sequenced in a study of cytomegalovirus exposure and HLA in healthy donors. TCRdb keeps only in-frame clones here, not all; method: immunoSEQ multiplex PCR. The sample contains some 130,000 clones, approximately 83% of which appear only once. The sequenced material came from PBMCs. The receptor set was obtained from a man between 40 and 49 years old in good health and CMV-seronegative. Each CDR3 is given with its conserved first and last residue. A D gene is named only where the DNA matches it firmly. A clone size is listed for some rows: how often the clone was seen (once, few, many), or a class if it is expanded.

TRBJ2-7 TRBV6-5 - TRBD2 CASSKTSGGTYEQYF TGTGCCAGCAGTAAGACTAGCGGGGGGACCTACGAGCAGTACTTC
TRBJ1-1 TRBV10-3 - TRBD1 CAIKGQVNTEAFF TGTGCCATAAAGGGACAGGTAAACACTGAAGCTTTCTTT
TRBJ2-6 TRBV11-2 - - CASSSRQITGANVLTF TGTGCCAGCAGCTCGAGACAGATTACCGGGGCCAACGTCCTGACTTTC
TRBJ1-1 TRBV19 - - CASSMLRAPGEAFF TGTGCCAGTAGTATGCTACGCGCGCCGGGGGAAGCTTTCTTT
TRBJ1-1 TRBV6-6 - - CASRSQSYTEAFF TGTGCCAGCAGGTCGCAAAGCTACACTGAAGCTTTCTTT
TRBJ1-5 TRBV30 - TRBD1 CATGTGGGQPQHF TGTGCGACCGGAACAGGGGGAGGCCAGCCCCAGCATTTT
TRBJ2-2 TRBV7-7 - TRBD2 CASSHSGSGTGELFF TGTGCCAGCAGCCATAGCGGGAGTGGCACCGGGGAGCTGTTTTTT
TRBJ1-2 TRBV6-6 - TRBD1 CATPDRRNYGYTF TGTGCCACTCCGGACAGGCGGAACTATGGCTACACCTTC
TRBJ2-7 TRBV7-9 - - CASSSTGTGYEQYF TGTGCCAGCAGCTCGACAGGAACGGGCTACGAGCAGTACTTC
TRBJ2-7 TRBV7-2 - TRBD2 CASRPSGTSYEQYF TGTGCCAGCAGACCTAGCGGGACGTCCTACGAGCAGTACTTC
TRBJ2-3 TRBV2 - - CASSGTEDTQYF TGTGCCAGCAGTGGGACAGAAGATACGCAGTATTTT
TRBJ2-5 TRBV4-1 - TRBD1 CASSHGNPGQGWETQYF TGCGCCAGCAGCCACGGAAATCCGGGACAGGGATGGGAGACCCAGTACTTC
TRBJ1-1 TRBV29-1 - TRBD1 CSHTTGTGTEAFF TGCAGCCATACCACCGGGACAGGCACTGAAGCTTTCTTT
TRBJ2-7 TRBV27 - - CASSRQEAYEQYF TGTGCCAGCAGTAGACAGGAAGCCTACGAGCAGTACTTC
TRBJ2-3 TRBV11-3 - - CASSPRISTDTQYF TGTGCCAGCAGCCCCAGGATCAGCACAGATACGCAGTATTTT
TRBJ1-4 TRBV7-9 once - CASSLGQGNEKLFF TGTGCCAGCAGCTTAGGGCAGGGGAATGAAAAACTGTTTTTT
TRBJ1-1 TRBV30 - - CASESDMNTEAFF TGTGCCTCCGAGTCCGACATGAACACTGAAGCTTTCTTT
TRBJ2-3 TRBV2 few TRBD2 CASSQRLAGGPRTDTQYF TGTGCCAGCAGCCAACGACTAGCGGGGGGGCCTAGGACAGATACGCAGTATTTT
TRBJ1-1 TRBV30 few TRBD1 CAWSGNRGHTEAFF TGTGCCTGGAGTGGGAACAGGGGGCACACTGAAGCTTTCTTT
TRBJ2-1 TRBV13 few TRBD1 CASSPRTGANEQFF TGTGCCAGCAGCCCTCGGACAGGGGCCAATGAGCAGTTCTTC
TRBJ1-6 TRBV7-2 - TRBD1 CASSGTGGVNSPLHF TGTGCCAGCAGCGGGACAGGGGGTGTGAATTCACCCCTCCACTTT
TRBJ1-4 TRBV7-9 - TRBD1 CASSSPLQGGTGKLFF TGTGCCAGCAGCTCCCCCCTACAGGGGGGAACGGGAAAACTGTTTTTT
TRBJ1-5 TRBV7-2 - - CASSLVGLNPNQPQHF TGTGCCAGCAGCTTGGTGGGACTGAACCCCAATCAGCCCCAGCATTTT